The clone carrying this TCR beta chain has more than one count but fewer than ten. CDR3 length: 13 amino acids. The germline CDR1 and CDR2 sequences are MNHNS and SASEGT. Trimming removed 10 bases at V and 4 bases at J, with 17 bases between. The sample originates from a study of blood T cells in healthy people across ages. The authors ran a second PCR of roughly 7 to 11 cycles using a sample-barcoded 5' primer and a J-beta primer mix. Every cDNA was tagged by a template-switch adaptor with 12 random nucleotides. TCRdb processed the 5' RACE reads anew with MiXCR; each CDR3 protein has one entry. Among approximately 850,000 distinct CDR3 sequences, roughly 44% were seen once, and the ten largest hold around 18%.

The receptor's source is a man aged 55 to 69 in good health. The chain uses TRBV6-1 and TRBJ2-7; D gene uncertain. Material for sequencing was blood. The CDR3 here is CATSHEVKYEQYF. The DNA for the CDR3 is TGTGCCACAAGTCACGAGGTAAAGTACGAGCAGTACTTC.